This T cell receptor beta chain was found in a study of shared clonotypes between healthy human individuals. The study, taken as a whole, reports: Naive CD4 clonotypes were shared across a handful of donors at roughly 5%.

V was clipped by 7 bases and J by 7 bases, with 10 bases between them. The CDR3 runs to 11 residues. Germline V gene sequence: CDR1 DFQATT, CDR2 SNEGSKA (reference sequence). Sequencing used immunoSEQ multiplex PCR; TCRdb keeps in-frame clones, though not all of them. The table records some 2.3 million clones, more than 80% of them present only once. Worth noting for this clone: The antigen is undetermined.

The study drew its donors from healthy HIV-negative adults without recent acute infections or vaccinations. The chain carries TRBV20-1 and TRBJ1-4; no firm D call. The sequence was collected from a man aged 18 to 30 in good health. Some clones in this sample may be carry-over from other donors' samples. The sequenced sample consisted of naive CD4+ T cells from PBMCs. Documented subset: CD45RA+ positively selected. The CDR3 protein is CSGEHGEKLFF. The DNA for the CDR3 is TGCAGTGGGGAGCACGGTGAAAAACTGTTTTTT.